What follows are 26 T cell receptor beta chains derived from one specimen sequenced in a study of technical replicates of blood from several donors. Assay: immunoSEQ multiplex PCR; the TCRdb copy retains only in-frame clones and omits some. Here the sample spans roughly 80,000 clones, about 88% being singletons. Input material: T cells isolated from PBMCs. The receptors originated from a human donor in good health.

The chain links TRBV7-9 to TRBJ2-1, with TRBD1 matching over 7 bases. V dropped 6 bases and J dropped 0; count of bases not matched to a gene: 8. Germline CDR1 reads SEHNR; CDR2 reads FQNEAQ (reference sequence). The CDR3 consists of 16 residues. CDR3 sequence reads: CASSHTGAYSYNEQFF. CDR3 nucleotides: TGTGCCAGCAGTCATACAGGGGCCTACTCCTACAATGAGCAGTTCTTC.

This chain uses TRBV5-6 with TRBJ2-1; weak D call: TRBD2 (6 bases). The V gene lost 5 bases and the J gene lost 8 bases, with 17 bases spanning the gap. The CDR3 loop spans 14 amino acids. Germline loops: CDR1 SGHDT, CDR2 YYEEEE. The CDR3 loop reads CASSITWEVDEQFF. CDR3 in DNA: TGTGCCAGCAGTATTACTTGGGAGGTAGATGAGCAGTTCTTC. The full variable domain, its missing parts supplied by reference TRBV5-6 and TRBJ2-1, is DAGVTQSPTHLIKTRGQQVTLRCSPKSGHDTVSWYQQALGQGPQFIFQYYEEEERQRGNFPDRFSGHQFPNYSSELNVNALLLGDSALYLCASSITWEVDEQFFGPGTRLTVL.

This clone was counted between two and nine times. The chain carries TRBV30 and TRBJ1-5, with 7 positions matching TRBD1. J lost 8 bases, V lost 2 bases, and 6 bases had no gene match. This CDR3 has 13 amino acids. Germline V gene sequence: CDR1 GTSNPN, CDR2 SVGIG (reference sequence). CDR3 DNA: TGTGCCTGGAGTACAGGGGCCGGGAAGCCCCAGCATTTT. It yields the protein CAWSTGAGKPQHF.

This chain links TRBV29-1 with TRBJ2-7; 7 nucleotides align to TRBD1. From germline, CDR1 is SQVTM and CDR2 ANQGSEA. The CDR3 loop spans 13 amino acids. V lost 4 bases, J lost 0 bases, and 3 bases stayed unmatched. This chain's CDR3 is CSVVGGHSYEQYF. The CDR3 DNA reads TGCAGCGTTGTAGGGGGCCACTCCTACGAGCAGTACTTC.

The CDR3 nucleotides are TGCGCCAGCAGCGGGACAGGGGTCACTAATGAAAAACTGTTTTTT. Translating it yields CASSGTGVTNEKLFF. The rearrangement joins TRBV5-1 to TRBJ1-4; TRBD1 aligns across 10 bases. The length of the CDR3 is 15 residues. With 4 bases clipped from V and 2 bases from J, the junction kept 2 bases outside the gene matches. Germline-derived CDR1 and CDR2 are SGHRS and YFSETQ.

The count of this clone is one. V usage is TRBV5-8 and J usage is TRBJ2-6; D is unresolved. This CDR3 spans 15 amino acids. The germline V and J ends were trimmed by 4 bases and 0 bases, with 8 bases remaining between them. Per germline, CDR1 SGHTS and CDR2 YDEGEE. The CDR3 is CASSKRASGANVLTF. Written as DNA, the CDR3 is TGTGCCAGCAGCAAGCGAGCCTCTGGGGCCAACGTCCTGACTTTC.

DNA of the CDR3: TGTGCCAGCTCAGCGGACAGGGCTGGTCAGCCCCAGCATTTT. Translated: CASSADRAGQPQHF. This chain connects TRBV18 to TRBJ1-5; 8 positions agree with TRBD1. The CDR3 runs 14 residues. CDR1 and CDR2 (germline): KGHSH, LQKENI. With V trimmed by 5 bases and J by 6 bases, 6 bases remained unmatched.

This chain joins TRBV4-1 and TRBJ2-7; tentative D call: TRBD2 (6 bases). Germline CDR1 MGHRA, CDR2 YSYEKL. Trimming pared 1 base from V and 2 bases from J, leaving 12 bases between. The CDR3 has 15 amino acids. Here the CDR3 DNA reads TGCGCCAGCAGCCAAGTTGCTAGCGCAACCTACGAGCAGTACTTC. Translation gives CASSQVASATYEQYF.

The chain uses TRBV29-1 and TRBJ2-1; 7 bases line up with TRBD2. The CDR3 covers 15 residues. The J segment lost 0 bases and the V segment lost 6 bases, leaving 8 bases of the junction unmatched. The germline gives CDR1 SQVTM, CDR2 ANQGSEA. The DNA for the CDR3 is TGCAGCGTACCTACTAGCGCGAGCTCCTACAATGAGCAGTTCTTC. It yields the protein CSVPTSASSYNEQFF.

The rearrangement links TRBV27 to TRBJ1-2, with 7 bases matching TRBD1. The CDR3 contains 13 residues. V gave up 3 bases and J gave up 8 bases; unmatched junction bases: 6. Germline lookup yields CDR1 MNHEY and CDR2 SMNVEV (reference sequence). The CDR3 coding sequence is TGTGCCAGCAGTTTCAATACAGGGGCCGGCTACACCTTC. It encodes CASSFNTGAGYTF.

This chain links TRBV19 with TRBJ1-2; D is unclear. V was trimmed by 4 bases and J by 4 bases, leaving 7 bases between them. Per the germline V gene, CDR1 is LNHDA and CDR2 is SQIVND (reference sequence). CDR3 length equals 12 residues. CDR3 residues: CASSTTSYGYTF. Here the CDR3 DNA reads TGTGCCAGTAGTACAACTTCCTATGGCTACACCTTC.

The chain is built from TRBV27 and TRBJ2-7; TRBD1 matches at 11 bases. V lost 4 bases and J lost 4; bases outside the gene matches: 0. CDR1 and CDR2 from the germline V gene are MNHEY and SMNVEV (reference sequence). CDR3 length: 13 residues. The CDR3 region is CASSWDRGYEQYF. The CDR3 bases are TGTGCCAGCAGTTGGGACAGGGGGTACGAGCAGTACTTC.

This chain connects TRBV28 to TRBJ2-7, with D maybe TRBD2 (6 bases). The CDR3 consists of 19 residues. V lost 10 bases and J 0 bases, leaving 31 bases between the germline ends. The germline gives CDR1 MDHEN, CDR2 SYDVKM. The CDR3 coding sequence is TGTGCCACTGGGAGGACCGTGAGTCGGCCCGGGTGGAGCTCCTACGAGCAGTACTTC. It specifies CATGRTVSRPGWSSYEQYF.

This clone was seen once. V usage is TRBV9 and J usage is TRBJ2-1, with 7 bases matching TRBD2. The CDR3 has 16 residues. V trimming: 2 bases; J trimming: 0 bases; junction bases outside the gene matches: 5. Germline assignment: CDR1 SGDLS and CDR2 YYNGEE. CDR3 DNA sequence: TGTGCCAGCAGCGTTGGAGCGGGACTCTCCTACAATGAGCAGTTCTTC. Its protein is CASSVGAGLSYNEQFF.

Written as DNA, the CDR3 is TGTGCCAGCAGCTTAACAGGGACCGTAGCTTTCTTT. Protein: CASSLTGTVAFF. The chain has TRBV7-2 and TRBJ1-1, with D possibly being TRBD1 (6 bases). V lost 2 bases and J 10 bases, leaving 11 bases between the germline ends. In germline, CDR1 is SGHTA, CDR2 FQGNSA. The CDR3 runs 12 residues.

This clone was observed a single time. The chain's CDR3 is CATSREGLIETQYF. The CDR3 DNA reads as TGTGCCACCAGCAGAGAAGGACTAATTGAGACCCAGTACTTC. V usage is TRBV15 and J usage is TRBJ2-5; D possibly corresponds to TRBD2 (6 bases). Trimming shortened V by 0 bases and J by 5 bases, and 10 bases separated the two germline ends. Germline-derived CDR1 and CDR2 are LNHNV and YYDKDF (reference sequence). The CDR3 is 14 residues long.

CDR3: CASLLKEGRYEQYF. The CDR3 DNA reads TGTGCCAGCCTCTTAAAGGAGGGGCGCTACGAGCAGTACTTC. V usage is TRBV21-1 and J usage is TRBJ2-7; the D call in the table, TRBD2, was not verified against the DNA. TRBV21-1 is termed a pseudogene. The CDR3 is made up of 14 amino acids.

The genes are TRBV10-3 and TRBJ1-2; 7 bases align to TRBD1. This CDR3 has 16 amino acids. Germline-derived CDR1 and CDR2 are ENHRY and SYGVKD. Germline trimming cut 3 bases from V and 4 bases from J; bases unmatched to any gene: 11. DNA of the CDR3: TGTGCCATCAGTGAAAGCCGACAGGGTAACTCCTATGGCTACACCTTC. Translated, it gives CAISESRQGNSYGYTF.

The chain has TRBV27 and TRBJ2-7, with a possible D match to TRBD1 (6 bases). This CDR3 is built from 16 residues. CDR1 MNHEY and CDR2 SMNVEV come from the germline V gene (reference sequence). Deletions cut 6 bases from V and 1 base from J, with 19 bases between. The CDR3 loop reads CASRSTRQEVSYEQYF. For the CDR3, the DNA is TGTGCCAGCAGGTCTACCCGACAGGAGGTATCCTACGAGCAGTACTTC.

V gene TRBV5-1 combines with J gene TRBJ1-5; D gene ambiguous. This CDR3 region has 16 residues. CDR1 and CDR2 from the germline V gene are SGHRS and YFSETQ. V lost 5 bases and J lost 0, with 15 bases in between. Here the CDR3 reads CASSTTPDYSNQPQHF. The DNA of the CDR3 is TGCGCCAGCAGTACCACTCCCGATTATAGCAATCAGCCCCAGCATTTT.

The V call is TRBV28, the J call TRBJ1-4; 7 bases line up with TRBD1. The V and J ends lost 0 bases and 6 bases, in that order; junction bases with no gene match: 7. Per the germline V gene, CDR1 is MDHEN and CDR2 is SYDVKM. The CDR3 contains 16 residues. CDR3 region: CASSLWVTGYDEKLFF. In nucleotides, the CDR3 is TGTGCCAGCAGTTTATGGGTGACAGGGTACGATGAAAAACTGTTTTTT.

The table lists this clone with a count of one. This chain links TRBV20-1 with TRBJ1-1; no definite D call. The germline CDR1 and CDR2 sequences are DFQATT and SNEGSKA (reference sequence). The CDR3 spans 11 residues. CDR3 residues: CCGEMNTEAFF. The CDR3 DNA sequence: TGCTGCGGGGAAATGAACACTGAAGCTTTCTTT.

V is TRBV7-6 and J is TRBJ1-2, with 7 positions matching TRBD1. CDR3 length: 14 residues. V was clipped by 0 bases and J by 6 bases; unmatched bases: 4. Germline lookup yields CDR1 SGHVS and CDR2 FNYEAQ. The CDR3 nucleotides read TGTGCCAGCAGCTTAGCTGGAGGGGGCCATGGCTACACCTTC. It yields the protein CASSLAGGGHGYTF.

This clone was counted once. The rearrangement links TRBV7-6 to TRBJ2-1; TRBD2 agrees at 10 bases. V was clipped by 6 bases and J by 0 bases; unmatched bases: 2. Germline V lookup: CDR1 SGHVS, CDR2 FNYEAQ. The CDR3 extends over 15 amino acids. The CDR3 region has the DNA TGTGCCAGCAGGGCTAGCGGGAGCTCCTACAATGAGCAGTTCTTC. It yields the protein CASRASGSSYNEQFF.

The rearrangement uses TRBV19 and TRBJ1-3; TRBD1 matches at 7 bases. The CDR3 is 14 residues long. Losses at the gene ends were 8 bases for V and 0 bases for J; bases not matched to a gene: 4. Germline loops: CDR1 LNHDA, CDR2 SQIVND (reference sequence). Here the CDR3 DNA reads TGTGCCAGTGCTGACAGGGTCTCTGGAAACACCATATATTTT. Protein sequence: CASADRVSGNTIYF.

This chain connects TRBV19 to TRBJ2-6; TRBD2 is a possible D gene (5 bases). CDR3 length: 16 residues. Trimming took 4 bases from V and 0 from J, leaving 10 bases between them. Germline assignment: CDR1 LNHDA and CDR2 SQIVND (reference sequence). DNA of the CDR3: TGTGCCAGTAGTAACGGACTTATCTCTGGGGCCAACGTCCTGACTTTC. Its protein product is CASSNGLISGANVLTF.